A single sample is the source of the 22 T cell receptor beta chains below, sequenced in a study of shared clonotypes between healthy human individuals. CD45RO negativity and positive selection for CCR7 defined naive CD8 cells, a population that excluded terminally differentiated effector memory CD45RA+ cells. The table came from immunoSEQ multiplex PCR; TCRdb's copy has only in-frame clones and leaves some out. This table holds approximately 2,000,000 clones, 90% to 95% found once. The sample consisted of naive CD8+ T cells from PBMCs. All receptors derive from a man between 18 and 29 years old in good health. Some clones in this sample may be carry-over from other donors' samples.

This chain joins TRBV4-3 and TRBJ1-1; no firm D call. Trimming shortened V by 2 bases and J by 4 bases, and 8 bases separated the two germline ends. CDR3 size: 13 residues. Germline V gene sequence: CDR1 LGHNA, CDR2 YSLEER. The CDR3 sequence: CASSQTRRTEAFF. The CDR3 region has the DNA TGCGCCAGCAGCCAAACTAGACGCACTGAAGCTTTCTTT.

For this clone: The identical CDR3 is also encoded by other nucleotide sequences in the sample. V usage is TRBV4-1 and J usage is TRBJ2-3; 9 bases are a match to TRBD2. This CDR3 is 15 amino acids long. Germline-derived CDR1 and CDR2 are MGHRA and YSYEKL. The ends lost 3 bases at V and 0 bases at J; junction bases unmatched: 1. The CDR3 region is CASSQLAGSTDTQYF. In DNA, the CDR3 is TGCGCCAGCAGCCAGCTAGCGGGAAGCACAGATACGCAGTATTTT.

Note on this clone: The sample contains more than one DNA sequence encoding this CDR3. This sequence joins TRBV9 and TRBJ1-2; no definite D call. The germline gives CDR1 SGDLS, CDR2 YYNGEE. With 2 bases removed from V and 4 bases from J, the gap between germline ends came to 9 bases. This CDR3 contains 13 residues. The CDR3 sequence: CASSVSSGYGYTF. The DNA for the CDR3 is TGTGCCAGCAGCGTGTCATCTGGCTATGGCTACACCTTC.

A note on this clone: The DNA is left out, because the CDR3 cannot be placed on it with certainty; the CDR3 is given as TCRdb lists it. The rearrangement uses TRBV27 and TRBJ1-2. Germline V gene sequence: CDR1 MNHEY, CDR2 SMNVEV (reference sequence). A total of 14 residues make up the CDR3, ends included. The CDR3 spells CASSFGEGPYGYTF.

J is TRBJ2-2 and V is TRBV30, with TRBD2 as a possible D gene (6 bases). CDR3 length: 15 residues. The ends were cut back, 2 bases at V and 1 base at J, with 11 bases in the middle. Germline CDR1 GTSNPN, CDR2 SVGIG (reference sequence). Here the CDR3 reads CAWSRELMNTGELFF. DNA of the CDR3: TGTGCCTGGAGTCGGGAGCTTATGAACACCGGGGAGCTGTTTTTT.

The rearrangement joins TRBV19 to TRBJ1-1, with D uncertain. The germline gives CDR1 LNHDA, CDR2 SQIVND (reference sequence). The CDR3 is 14 amino acids. Trimming took 4 bases from V and 1 from J, leaving 10 bases between them. The CDR3 DNA sequence: TGTGCCAGTAGTACCGAGATTAGGAACACTGAAGCTTTCTTT. Protein sequence: CASSTEIRNTEAFF.

The V call is TRBV7-9, the J call TRBJ2-5; tentatively, D is TRBD2 (5 bases). The J call may be wrong; the DNA end is better matched by TRBJ2-7. CDR3 length: 14 residues. Germline V gene data show CDR1 as SEHNR and CDR2 as FQNEAQ (reference sequence). CDR3 residues: CASGYAGLRNEQYF. As DNA, the CDR3 is TGTGCCAGCGGGTACGCGGGTCTCCGAAACGAGCAGTACTTC.

This chain uses TRBV28 with TRBJ1-5; 7 nucleotides match TRBD1. The germline CDR1 and CDR2 sequences are MDHEN and SYDVKM. V was clipped by 7 bases and J by 6 bases; unmatched bases: 12. The CDR3 has 15 amino acids. This chain's CDR3 is CASTLDGRGSQPQHF. For the CDR3, the DNA is TGTGCCAGCACCCTCGATGGCAGGGGGTCTCAGCCCCAGCATTTT. Complete variable domain (other parts from reference TRBV28 and TRBJ1-5): DVKVTQSSRYLVKRTGEKVFLECVQDMDHENMFWYRQDPGLGLRLIYFSYDVKMKEKGDIPEGYSVSREKKERFSLILESASTNQTSMYLCASTLDGRGSQPQHFGDGTRLSIL.

The chain employs TRBV29-1 and TRBJ2-1; weak D call: TRBD2 (5 bases). There are 15 residues in the CDR3. CDR1 is SQVTM, CDR2 ANQGSEA, per germline. V was shortened by 1 base and J by 0 bases, with 10 bases between the two germline ends. The CDR3 here is CSVEGPGSSYNEQFF. Here the CDR3 DNA reads TGCAGCGTTGAAGGCCCGGGGAGCTCCTACAATGAGCAGTTCTTC.

Notes on this clone: At the DNA level, this CDR3 is encoded by other sequences in the same sample as well. The chain couples TRBV6-1 to TRBJ2-7; D may be TRBD2 (5 bases). Germline assignment: CDR1 MNHNS and CDR2 SASEGT. The CDR3 totals 13 residues. V was trimmed by 0 bases and J by 3 bases, leaving 6 bases between them. CDR3 in amino acids: CASSEARDYEQYF. As DNA, the CDR3 is TGTGCCAGCAGTGAAGCGAGGGACTACGAGCAGTACTTC.

This chain joins TRBV28 and TRBJ1-4; no clear D. CDR1 is MDHEN and CDR2 is SYDVKM in the germline V gene. The CDR3 has 16 residues. Trimming pared 2 bases from V and 8 bases from J, leaving 18 bases between. The CDR3 region is CASSLSPGEEWEKLFF. CDR3 nucleotides: TGTGCCAGCAGTTTAAGCCCGGGAGAGGAATGGGAAAAACTGTTTTTT.

V gene TRBV10-3 combines with J gene TRBJ2-7; D remains unclear. Between the trimmed V and J ends, which lost 3 bases and 7 bases, there was a span of 13 bases. The CDR3 covers 13 residues. The germline V gene has CDR1 ENHRY and CDR2 SYGVKD. CDR3 DNA: TGTGCCATCAGTGACCTACCAACCCGGGAGCAGTACTTC. As protein: CAISDLPTREQYF.

The CDR3 region has the DNA TGTGCAAGTCGCCTTCGCAGGGGCGCCGATTGCACCAACTATGGCTACACCTTC. This encodes CASRLRRGADCTNYGYTF. J is TRBJ1-2 and V is TRBV12-2; the table calls TRBD1, which could not be checked here. TRBV12-2 constitutes a pseudogene. The CDR3 loop spans 18 amino acids.

The chain recombines TRBV5-4 with TRBJ2-5, with 11 positions matching TRBD1. The CDR3 length is 15 residues. The V and J ends lost 1 base and 5 bases, in that order; junction bases with no gene match: 4. CDR1 and CDR2 from the germline V gene are SGHNT and YYREEE (reference sequence). Here the CDR3 DNA reads TGTGCCAGCAGCTTGAGGACAGGGGGCAGGGAGACCCAGTACTTC. Its translation is CASSLRTGGRETQYF. Full variable domain (rest looked up from reference TRBV5-4 and TRBJ2-5): ETGVTQSPTHLIKTRGQQVTLRCSSQSGHNTVSWYQQALGQGPQFIFQYYREEENGRGNFPPRFSGLQFPNYSSELNVNALELDDSALYLCASSLRTGGRETQYFGPGTRLLVL.

The gene calls are TRBV28 and TRBJ2-3, with TRBD2 matching 8 bases. The germline V gene has CDR1 MDHEN and CDR2 SYDVKM. The CDR3 is made up of 19 amino acids. After removal of 2 bases from V and 0 bases from J, the junction contained 13 bases not matched to a gene. CDR3 in amino acids: CASSLRGRTSPSSTDTQYF. The CDR3, as DNA: TGTGCCAGCAGTTTACGCGGGAGGACCTCCCCCTCTAGCACAGATACGCAGTATTTT.

Concerning this clone itself: Germline is not matched at one junction end, which may reflect a read error. The chain is built from TRBV29-1 and TRBJ2-3; perhaps TRBD2 as D (6 bases). CDR1 is SQVTM, CDR2 ANQGSEA, per germline. The CDR3 sequence is 12 residues long. The CDR3 coding sequence is TGCAGCGTTAGGGACTCCACAAATACGCAGTATTTT. Translated: CSVRDSTNTQYF.

The chain uses TRBV2 and TRBJ1-2; 9 nucleotides match TRBD1. CDR3 length: 13 residues. Germline assignment: CDR1 SNHLY and CDR2 FYNNEI. V was pared by 6 bases and J by 8 bases, with 7 bases of the junction left unmatched. The chain's CDR3 is CASREGQGEGYTF. The CDR3 DNA sequence: TGTGCCAGCAGGGAGGGACAGGGAGAAGGCTACACCTTC.

As for this clone: This same CDR3 is encoded by further DNA sequences in the sample. The rearrangement links TRBV19 to TRBJ1-1; perhaps TRBD1 as D (5 bases). The ends were cut back, 2 bases at V and 4 bases at J, with 11 bases in the middle. CDR1 and CDR2 (germline): LNHDA, SQIVND (reference sequence). This CDR3 is 14 amino acids long. This CDR3 reads CASSIPGLGTEAFF. The CDR3 DNA sequence: TGTGCCAGTAGTATACCAGGGTTGGGCACTGAAGCTTTCTTT.

This clone showed up just a few times. The chain couples TRBV27 to TRBJ2-7; a weak D match, TRBD1 (6 bases). Germline-derived CDR1 and CDR2 are MNHEY and SMNVEV (reference sequence). The ends were cut back, 5 bases at V and 3 bases at J, with 14 bases in the middle. The CDR3 sequence is 14 residues long. The CDR3 sequence is CASSRKGTFYEQYF. The CDR3 DNA follows: TGTGCCAGCAGTCGTAAGGGGACATTCTACGAGCAGTACTTC.

J is TRBJ2-1 and V is TRBV5-1, with 7 positions matching TRBD1. V was pared by 0 bases and J by 6 bases, with 12 bases of the junction left unmatched. The length of the CDR3 is 17 residues. CDR1 and CDR2 (germline): SGHRS, YFSETQ. CDR3 amino acids: CASSLGRDSPRVNEQFF. The DNA of the CDR3 is TGCGCCAGCAGCTTGGGAAGGGACAGTCCCCGGGTCAATGAGCAGTTCTTC.

The V call is TRBV2, the J call TRBJ1-2; 9 nucleotides line up with TRBD1. The CDR3 has 14 residues. The germline gives CDR1 SNHLY, CDR2 FYNNEI. V dropped 8 bases and J dropped 8; count of bases not matched to a gene: 12. The CDR3 region has the DNA TGTGCCAGCGGCCCAAAACAGGGGGCAGGGGGCTACACCTTC. This sequence encodes CASGPKQGAGGYTF.

V gene TRBV5-5 combines with J gene TRBJ1-5; 7 nucleotides agree with TRBD1. Germline trimming cut 4 bases from V and 5 bases from J; bases unmatched to any gene: 9. Germline V gene data show CDR1 as SGHKS and CDR2 as YYEKEE (reference sequence). This CDR3 contains 15 residues. CDR3 amino acids: CASSLRDSHYQPQHF. The CDR3 bases are TGTGCCAGCAGCCTGCGGGACAGCCACTATCAGCCCCAGCATTTT. Using reference TRBV5-5 and TRBJ1-5 for the parts outside the CDR3, the full variable domain is DAGVTQSPTHLIKTRGQQVTLRCSPISGHKSVSWYQQVLGQGPQFIFQYYEKEERGRGNFPDRFSARQFPNYSSELNVNALLLGDSALYLCASSLRDSHYQPQHFGDGTRLSIL.